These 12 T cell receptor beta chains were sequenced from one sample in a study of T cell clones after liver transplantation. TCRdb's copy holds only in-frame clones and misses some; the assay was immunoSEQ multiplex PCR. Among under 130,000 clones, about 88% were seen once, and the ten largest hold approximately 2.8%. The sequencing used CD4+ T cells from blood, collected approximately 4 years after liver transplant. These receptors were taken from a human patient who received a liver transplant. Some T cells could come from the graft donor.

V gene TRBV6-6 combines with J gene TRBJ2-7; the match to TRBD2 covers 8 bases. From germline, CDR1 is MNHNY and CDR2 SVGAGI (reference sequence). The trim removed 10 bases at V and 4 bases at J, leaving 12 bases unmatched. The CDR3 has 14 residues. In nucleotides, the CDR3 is TGTGCCACCTCCCCACCGGGGGGGTCGTACGAGCAGTACTTC. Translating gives CATSPPGGSYEQYF.

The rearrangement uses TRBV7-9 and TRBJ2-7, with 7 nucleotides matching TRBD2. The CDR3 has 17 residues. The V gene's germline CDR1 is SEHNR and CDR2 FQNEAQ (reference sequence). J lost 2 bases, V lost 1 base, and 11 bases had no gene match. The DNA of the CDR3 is TGTGCCAGCAGCTTAGTGGTTAGGTCTAGCGGTCCCTACGAGCAGTACTTC. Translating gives CASSLVVRSSGPYEQYF.

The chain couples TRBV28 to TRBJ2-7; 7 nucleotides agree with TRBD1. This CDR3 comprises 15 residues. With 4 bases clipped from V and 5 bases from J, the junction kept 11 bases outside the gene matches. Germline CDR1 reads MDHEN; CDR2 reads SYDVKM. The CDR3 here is CASSSPHRDRNEQYF. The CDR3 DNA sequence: TGTGCCAGCAGTTCTCCTCACAGGGACAGAAACGAGCAGTACTTC.

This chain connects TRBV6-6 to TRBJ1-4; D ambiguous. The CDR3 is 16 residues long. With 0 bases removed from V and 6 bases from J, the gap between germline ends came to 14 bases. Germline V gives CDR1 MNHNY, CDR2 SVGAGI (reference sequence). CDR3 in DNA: TGTGCCAGCAGTTACTCGAGAGGGCATGGGGATGAAAAACTGTTTTTT. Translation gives CASSYSRGHGDEKLFF.

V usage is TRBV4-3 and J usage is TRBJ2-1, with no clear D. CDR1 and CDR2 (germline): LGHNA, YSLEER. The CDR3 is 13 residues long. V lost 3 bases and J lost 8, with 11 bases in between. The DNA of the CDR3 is TGCGCCAGCAGCCAGGCCGAACGTGATGAGCAGTTCTTC. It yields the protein CASSQAERDEQFF.

The CDR3 region has the DNA TGTGCCAGCAGAGACCCTAACTATGGCTACACCTTC. Translation: CASRDPNYGYTF. The chain employs TRBV2 and TRBJ1-2; D unclear. The CDR3 runs to 12 residues. Trimming shortened V by 6 bases and J by 0 bases, and 5 bases separated the two germline ends. Germline V gene sequence: CDR1 SNHLY, CDR2 FYNNEI.

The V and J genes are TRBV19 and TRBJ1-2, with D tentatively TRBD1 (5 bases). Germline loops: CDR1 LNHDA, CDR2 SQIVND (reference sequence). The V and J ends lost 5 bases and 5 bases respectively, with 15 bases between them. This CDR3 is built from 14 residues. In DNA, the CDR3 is TGTGCCAGTAGTCAGAGGCAGGGCATTTATGGCTACACCTTC. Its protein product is CASSQRQGIYGYTF.

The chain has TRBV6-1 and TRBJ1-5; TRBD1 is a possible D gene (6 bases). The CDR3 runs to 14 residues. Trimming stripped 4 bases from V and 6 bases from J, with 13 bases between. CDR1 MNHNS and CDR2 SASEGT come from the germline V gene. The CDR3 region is CASSGPNRVQPQHF. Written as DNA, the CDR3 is TGTGCCAGCAGTGGCCCTAACAGGGTTCAGCCCCAGCATTTT.

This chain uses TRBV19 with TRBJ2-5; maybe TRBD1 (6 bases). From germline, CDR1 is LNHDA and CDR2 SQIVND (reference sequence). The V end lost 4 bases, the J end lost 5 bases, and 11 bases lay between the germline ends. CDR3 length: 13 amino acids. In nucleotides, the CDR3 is TGTGCCAGTAGTAAGGGGGTTTACGAGACCCAGTACTTC. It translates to CASSKGVYETQYF.

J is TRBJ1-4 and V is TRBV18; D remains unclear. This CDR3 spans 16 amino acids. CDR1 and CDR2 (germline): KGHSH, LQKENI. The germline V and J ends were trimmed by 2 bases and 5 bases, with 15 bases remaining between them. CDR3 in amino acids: CASSPSGGRMNEKLFF. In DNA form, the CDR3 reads TGTGCCAGCTCACCATCTGGAGGCCGAATGAATGAAAAACTGTTTTTT.

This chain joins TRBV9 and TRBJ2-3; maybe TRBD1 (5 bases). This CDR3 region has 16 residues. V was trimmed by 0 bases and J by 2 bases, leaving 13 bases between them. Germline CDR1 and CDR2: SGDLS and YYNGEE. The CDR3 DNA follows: TGTGCCAGCAGCGTAGCTCAGGGCCGCATCACAGATACGCAGTATTTT. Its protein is CASSVAQGRITDTQYF.

As DNA, the CDR3 is TGTGCCAGCAGTTTGTGGGAAGAGGGCACAACCGGGGAGCTGTTTTTT. This gives the protein CASSLWEEGTTGELFF. The V call is TRBV28, the J call TRBJ2-2, with a possible D match to TRBD2 (5 bases). The CDR3 consists of 16 residues. Germline V gene lookup returns CDR1 MDHEN and CDR2 SYDVKM. Trimming shortened V by 3 bases and J by 5 bases, and 16 bases separated the two germline ends.